This T cell receptor beta chain is drawn from a study of human T cells and chemical hapten exposure. TCRdb re-called the RACE reads with MiXCR, one entry per CDR3 protein. The data show tens of thousands of distinct CDR3 sequences, 7% to 10% seen once. The CDR3 loop spans 13 amino acids. The V gene lost 6 bases and the J gene lost 4 bases, with 12 bases spanning the gap. Germline values: CDR1 SGHNT, CDR2 YENEEA. Specified time point: patch test 1, 2 weeks after DPC sensitization. Treatment in this sample: therapeutic diphenylcyclopropenone sensitization with weekly scalp DPC. The chain employs TRBV11-3 and TRBJ1-1; a weak D match, TRBD1 (6 bases). Sequencing was performed on whole blood, taken in connection with sensitization to the hapten diphenylcyclopropenone (DPC). The TCR was taken from a woman in her thirties or forties with alopecia areata. Some clones in this sample may be carry-over from other donors' samples. CDR3 sequence (DNA): TGTGCCAGCAGACAACAGGGAGGCACTGAAGCTTTCTTT. Its protein is CASRQQGGTEAFF.